The sample holds many counts of the clone carrying this T cell receptor beta chain. Time point defined: patch test 1, 2 weeks after DPC sensitization. The sample's treatment: therapeutic diphenylcyclopropenone sensitization with weekly scalp DPC. V was clipped by 6 bases and J by 7 bases, with 13 bases between them. This CDR3 has 12 residues. Looked up from germline, CDR1 is MNHNY and CDR2 is SVGAGI (reference sequence). This entry comes from a study of human T cells and chemical hapten exposure. Study context: Skin of the upper inner arm, around 2 cm by around 2 cm, received 2% DPC for sensitization.

In TCRdb, the RACE reads were re-called with MiXCR into one record per CDR3 protein. The sample holds approximately 70,000 distinct CDR3 sequences; 9.8% are singletons and the top ten take around 3.3%. Sequenced material: whole blood, taken in connection with sensitization to the hapten diphenylcyclopropenone (DPC). The chain couples TRBV6-6 to TRBJ2-7, with D tentatively TRBD1 (6 bases). The clonotype was recovered from a woman aged 40 to 50 with alopecia areata. Some clones in this sample may be carry-over from other donors' samples. Here the CDR3 reads CASSQGFWEQYF. Written as DNA, the CDR3 is TGTGCCAGCAGCCAGGGGTTTTGGGAGCAGTACTTC.